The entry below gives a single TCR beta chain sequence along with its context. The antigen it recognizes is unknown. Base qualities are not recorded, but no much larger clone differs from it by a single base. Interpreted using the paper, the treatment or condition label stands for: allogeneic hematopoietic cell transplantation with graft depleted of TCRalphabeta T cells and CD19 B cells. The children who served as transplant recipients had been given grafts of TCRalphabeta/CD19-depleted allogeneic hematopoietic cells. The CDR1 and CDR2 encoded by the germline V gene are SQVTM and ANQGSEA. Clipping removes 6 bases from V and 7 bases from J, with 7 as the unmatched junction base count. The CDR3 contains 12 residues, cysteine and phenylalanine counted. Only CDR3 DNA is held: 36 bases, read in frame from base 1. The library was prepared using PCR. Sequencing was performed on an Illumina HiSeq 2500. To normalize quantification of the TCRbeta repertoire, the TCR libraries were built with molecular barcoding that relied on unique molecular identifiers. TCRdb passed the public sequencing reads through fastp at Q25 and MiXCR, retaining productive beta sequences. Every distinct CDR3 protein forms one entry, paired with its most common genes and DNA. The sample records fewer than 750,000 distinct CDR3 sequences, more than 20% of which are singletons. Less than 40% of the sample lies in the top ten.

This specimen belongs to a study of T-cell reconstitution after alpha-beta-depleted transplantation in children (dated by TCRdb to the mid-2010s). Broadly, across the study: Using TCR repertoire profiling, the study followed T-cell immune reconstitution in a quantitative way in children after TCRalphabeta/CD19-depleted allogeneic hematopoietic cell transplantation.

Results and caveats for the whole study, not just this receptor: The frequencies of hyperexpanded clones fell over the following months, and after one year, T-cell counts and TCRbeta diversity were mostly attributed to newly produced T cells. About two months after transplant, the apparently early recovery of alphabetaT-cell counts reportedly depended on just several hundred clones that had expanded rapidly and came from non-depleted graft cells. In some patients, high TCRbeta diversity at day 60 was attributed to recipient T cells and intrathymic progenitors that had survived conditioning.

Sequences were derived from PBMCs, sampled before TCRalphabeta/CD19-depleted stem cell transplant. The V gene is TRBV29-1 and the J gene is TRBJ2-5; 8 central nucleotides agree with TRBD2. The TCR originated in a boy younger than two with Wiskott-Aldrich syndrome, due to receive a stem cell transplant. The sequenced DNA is TGCAGCGTCGGAACTAGCGGAGGGACCCAGTACTTC. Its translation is CSVGTSGGTQYF.